Below, one TCR beta chain is given with its context. Its antigen remains unidentified. One entry per CDR3 protein, called by TCRdb with MiXCR from the 5' RACE reads. This sample has some 690,000 distinct CDR3 sequences; approximately 22% occur once, and the top ten carry 4% to 5.5%. Trimming pared 5 bases from V and 7 bases from J, leaving 9 bases between. The CDR3 is 12 residues long. The data were obtained in a study of identical twins. General observations from the study: In drawing conclusions, the study used cross-sectional statistical analysis and did not follow the same donors.

A further study also used this sample, focusing on T cells expressing NK-cell markers.

This TCR was sampled from a woman aged 18-29 years in good health. The sequencing input was PBMCs. V usage is TRBV12-3 or TRBV12-4 and J usage is TRBJ2-1; D is unresolved. CDR3 amino acids: CASSTYKNEQFF. The CDR3 nucleotides read TGTGCCAGCAGTACATACAAGAATGAGCAGTTCTTC.